These 31 T cell receptor beta chains came from one sample sequenced in a study of blood T cell repertoires in COVID-19 (dated by TCRdb to between 2020 and 2021). The receptor library was made with the immunoSEQ multiplex PCR assay. Entries here come from immuneACCESS through TCRdb and include only in-frame sequences with V and J called. Some clones fail to appear in such tables; in the studies checked, an unresolved V gene covers under half of the shortfall, and the cause of the remainder is unknown. The sample table shows roughly 480,000 clones, and 85% to 90% are seen once. The leading ten clones occupy approximately 0.9% of the sample. Sequenced material: peripheral blood. These receptors all stem from a young man with COVID-19, enrolled during active disease.

The genes are TRBV7-6 and TRBJ2-1, with 8 nucleotides matching TRBD2. V was pared by 2 bases and J by 6 bases, with 12 bases of the junction left unmatched. There are 17 residues in the CDR3. Looked up from germline, CDR1 is SGHVS and CDR2 is FNYEAQ. The chain's CDR3 is CASSLKSPGGAVNEQFF. Written as DNA, the CDR3 is TGTGCCAGCAGCTTAAAGTCTCCGGGGGGGGCCGTCAATGAGCAGTTCTTC.

The rearrangement uses TRBV6-4 and TRBJ1-4; D unclear. V was pared by 2 bases and J by 6 bases, with 4 bases between. The CDR3 spans 12 residues. Germline lookup yields CDR1 MRHNA and CDR2 SNTAGT. The chain's CDR3 is CASSDTHEKLFF. The DNA of the CDR3 is TGTGCCAGCAGTGACACTCATGAAAAACTGTTTTTT.

The V call is TRBV5-1, the J call TRBJ2-1; no reliable D call. Trimming pared 2 bases from V and 5 bases from J, leaving 11 bases between. CDR3 size: 14 residues. The germline CDR1 and CDR2 sequences are SGHRS and YFSETQ. The CDR3 sequence is CASSFPRRDNEQFF. The DNA of the CDR3 is TGCGCCAGCAGCTTCCCTCGACGGGACAATGAGCAGTTCTTC.

The chain carries TRBV7-9 and TRBJ2-5; TRBD2 matches 9 bases. In germline, CDR1 is SEHNR, CDR2 FQNEAQ (reference sequence). The length of the CDR3 is 12 residues. J gave up 5 bases and V 6 bases, and 1 base lay outside the gene matches. The CDR3 DNA reads TGTGCCAGCAGACTAGCGGGTGAGACCCAGTACTTC. It specifies CASRLAGETQYF.

This chain connects TRBV19 to TRBJ1-1; weak D call: TRBD1 (5 bases). CDR3 length equals 14 residues. Germline V gene lookup returns CDR1 LNHDA and CDR2 SQIVND (reference sequence). The ends were cut back, 5 bases at V and 9 bases at J, with 19 bases in the middle. CDR3 loop: CASSARSTELKAFF. The CDR3 DNA reads as TGTGCCAGTAGTGCTAGATCGACAGAGTTAAAAGCTTTCTTT.

This clone has more than one count but fewer than ten. The chain is built from TRBV27 and TRBJ1-1; D unresolved. This CDR3 is built from 13 residues. Germline CDR1 reads MNHEY; CDR2 reads SMNVEV (reference sequence). V shed 4 bases and J shed 11 bases, with 17 bases lying between them. Here the CDR3 DNA reads TGTGCCAGCAGTTCGACGGTCACGGGGAAGGCTTTCTTT. It translates to CASSSTVTGKAFF.

This clone was seen a handful of times. V gene TRBV4-1 combines with J gene TRBJ2-7, with no clear D. This CDR3 comprises 13 residues. V shed 1 base and J shed 1 base, with 5 bases lying between them. The germline V gene has CDR1 MGHRA and CDR2 YSYEKL. The CDR3 nucleotides read TGCGCCAGCAGCCAAGCCGGGTCCTACGAGCAGTACTTC. This sequence encodes CASSQAGSYEQYF.

J is TRBJ2-7 and V is TRBV7-9; a weak D match, TRBD1 (7 bases). This CDR3 has 16 amino acids. V lost 4 bases to trimming and J lost 2 bases, with 18 bases between them. Germline lookup yields CDR1 SEHNR and CDR2 FQNEAQ (reference sequence). The CDR3 bases are TGTGCCAGCAGCTCTCGACAGGGAGGCCCCCCCTACGAGCAGTACTTC. Translation: CASSSRQGGPPYEQYF.

The V call is TRBV27, the J call TRBJ1-6; D is possibly TRBD1 (5 bases). The CDR3 totals 14 residues. CDR1 is MNHEY and CDR2 is SMNVEV in the germline V gene (reference sequence). Trimming took off 2 bases at V and 6 bases at J, with 8 bases between the two ends. This CDR3 reads CASSLDSGNSPLHF. Written as DNA, the CDR3 is TGTGCCAGCAGTTTAGACAGTGGTAATTCACCCCTCCACTTT.

Worth noting for this clone: The same CDR3 is also encoded by other DNA sequences in this sample. The chain links TRBV5-6 to TRBJ2-5; 7 bases map to TRBD2. Germline assignment: CDR1 SGHDT and CDR2 YYEEEE. V shed 0 bases and J 1 base; nucleotides not matched to a gene: 3. CDR3 length: 15 residues. The CDR3 reads CASSLGLAGQETQYF. CDR3 coding DNA: TGTGCCAGCAGCTTGGGGTTAGCGGGCCAAGAGACCCAGTACTTC.

This chain links TRBV11-2 with TRBJ2-7, with TRBD2 matching over 8 bases. This CDR3 region has 15 residues. CDR1 is SGHAT and CDR2 is FQNNGV in the germline V gene. J was trimmed by 2 bases and V by 3 bases; bases with no gene match: 6. The CDR3: CASSLVSGEAYEQYF. DNA for the CDR3: TGTGCCAGCAGCTTGGTTAGCGGGGAGGCCTACGAGCAGTACTTC.

This clone came up a few times. This chain links TRBV30 with TRBJ1-5; 9 bases match TRBD1. With 8 bases clipped from V and 7 bases from J, the junction kept 9 bases outside the gene matches. This CDR3 has 13 residues. The germline V gene encodes CDR1 GTSNPN and CDR2 SVGIG (reference sequence). CDR3 in DNA: TGTGCCGAGGGGACAGGGTTCGACCAGCCCCAGCATTTT. Residues: CAEGTGFDQPQHF.

In its sample, this clone was seen once. The V gene is TRBV6-4, the J gene TRBJ2-7; weak D call: TRBD2 (6 bases). The germline V gene has CDR1 MRHNA and CDR2 SNTAGT. V was trimmed by 0 bases and J by 3 bases, leaving 18 bases between them. This CDR3 comprises 17 residues. CDR3 sequence reads: CASSDSRTAGDLYEQYF. CDR3 DNA: TGTGCCAGCAGTGACTCGAGAACAGCGGGTGATCTCTACGAGCAGTACTTC.

V usage is TRBV12-5 and J usage is TRBJ2-3; the match to TRBD2 covers 11 bases. V lost 6 bases, J lost 5 bases, and 4 bases stayed unmatched. Germline V CDR1 and CDR2: LGHNT, FRNRAP. The CDR3 spans 14 residues. CDR3 DNA: TGTGCTAGTGGCCGCGGACTAGCGGGAGATACGCAGTATTTT. Encoded protein: CASGRGLAGDTQYF. The full variable domain, rest sourced from reference TRBV12-5 and TRBJ2-3, is DARVTQTPRHKVTEMGQEVTMRCQPILGHNTVFWYRQTMMQGLELLAYFRNRAPLDDSGMPKDRFSAEMPDATLATLKIQPSEPRDSAVYFCASGRGLAGDTQYFGPGTRLTVL.

To note about this clone: In the same sample, other DNA sequences code for this CDR3. The genes are TRBV27 and TRBJ1-4; D not resolved. V gave up 6 bases and J gave up 0 bases, with 8 bases separating them. The CDR3 runs 14 residues. CDR1 MNHEY and CDR2 SMNVEV come from the germline V gene (reference sequence). CDR3 coding DNA: TGTGCCAGCAGCCTGACTGCAACTAATGAAAAACTGTTTTTT. Encoded protein: CASSLTATNEKLFF.

The chain couples TRBV4-1 to TRBJ2-3; 12 positions agree with TRBD1. The germline V gene encodes CDR1 MGHRA and CDR2 YSYEKL. Germline trimming cut 4 bases from V and 2 bases from J; bases unmatched to any gene: 4. CDR3 size: 16 residues. The CDR3 bases are TGCGCCAGCAGCCTGGGGACAGGGGGCCTCACAGATACGCAGTATTTT. Protein: CASSLGTGGLTDTQYF.

The chain carries TRBV6-1 and TRBJ2-3; D perhaps matches TRBD1 (6 bases). There are 13 residues in the CDR3. With 0 bases removed from V and 11 bases from J, the gap between germline ends came to 12 bases. Germline V lookup: CDR1 MNHNS, CDR2 SASEGT. CDR3 protein: CASSEAQGHLQYF. The CDR3 coding sequence is TGTGCCAGCAGTGAAGCGCAGGGACATCTGCAGTATTTT.

This clone was seen just once. This specimen includes other DNA sequences encoding the same CDR3. The rearrangement joins TRBV27 to TRBJ1-1; possibly TRBD1 for D (5 bases). The CDR3 consists of 14 residues. V lost 4 bases, J lost 0 bases, and 9 bases lay in between. CDR1 and CDR2 (germline): MNHEY, SMNVEV (reference sequence). The CDR3 protein is CASSSPGLNTEAFF. In DNA form, the CDR3 reads TGTGCCAGCAGTTCTCCAGGGTTGAACACTGAAGCTTTCTTT.

The V call is TRBV4-2, the J call TRBJ2-2; TRBD1 is a possible D gene (6 bases). V shed 0 bases and J shed 7 bases, with 12 bases lying between them. The length of the CDR3 is 15 residues. CDR1 and CDR2 (germline): LGHNA, YNFKEQ. The CDR3 nucleotides are TGTGCCAGCAGCCAAGACGTACAGGGCAGCGGGGAGCTGTTTTTT. This translates into CASSQDVQGSGELFF.

The gene calls are TRBV18 and TRBJ1-1; no definite D call. Germline assignment: CDR1 KGHSH and CDR2 LQKENI. V dropped 2 bases and J dropped 2 bases, with 6 bases sitting between them. The CDR3 loop spans 13 amino acids. The CDR3 bases are TGTGCCAGCTCACCAGAGATTAACACTGAAGCTTTCTTT. Translating gives CASSPEINTEAFF.

The V and J genes are TRBV18 and TRBJ2-1, with 7 bases identical to TRBD2. This CDR3 is built from 15 residues. The V gene's germline CDR1 is KGHSH and CDR2 LQKENI. V trimming: 6 bases; J trimming: 2 bases; junction bases outside the gene matches: 7. The CDR3 protein is CASSPFGGTYNEQFF. In DNA, the CDR3 is TGTGCCAGCTCGCCCTTCGGGGGGACCTACAATGAGCAGTTCTTC. Complete variable domain (other parts from reference TRBV18 and TRBJ2-1): NAGVMQNPRHLVRRRGQEARLRCSPMKGHSHVYWYRQLPEEGLKFMVYLQKENIIDESGMPKERFSAEFPKEGPSILRIQQVVRGDSAAYFCASSPFGGTYNEQFFGPGTRLTVL.

The rearrangement joins TRBV2 to TRBJ2-2; 7 nucleotides align to TRBD1. Germline V gene lookup returns CDR1 SNHLY and CDR2 FYNNEI. With 7 bases clipped from V and 5 bases from J, the junction kept 7 bases outside the gene matches. CDR3 length: 14 amino acids. The CDR3 here is CASNGRGITGELFF. For the CDR3, the DNA is TGTGCCAGCAACGGCAGGGGGATAACCGGGGAGCTGTTTTTT. The whole variable domain, filled in from reference TRBV2 and TRBJ2-2, reads EPEVTQTPSHQVTQMGQEVILRCVPISNHLYFYWYRQILGQKVEFLVSFYNNEISEKSEIFDDQFSVERPDGSNFTLKIRSTKLEDSAMYFCASNGRGITGELFFGEGSRLTVL.

V is TRBV7-3 and J is TRBJ2-2; 13 bases are a match to TRBD2. The germline CDR1 and CDR2 sequences are SGHTA and FQGTGA. V trimming: 0 bases; J trimming: 6 bases; junction bases outside the gene matches: 4. There are 17 residues in the CDR3. The CDR3 DNA reads as TGTGCCAGCAGCTTAACGTATACTAGCGGGAGGGCCGGGGAGCTGTTTTTT. This sequence encodes CASSLTYTSGRAGELFF.

CDR3 loop: CASSLEADNEQFF. DNA for the CDR3: TGTGCCAGCAGCTTGGAGGCGGACAATGAGCAGTTCTTC. The chain carries TRBV5-4 and TRBJ2-1, with D hard to call. Between the trimmed V and J ends, which lost 0 bases and 5 bases, there was a span of 6 bases. Germline values: CDR1 SGHNT, CDR2 YYREEE (reference sequence). This CDR3 comprises 13 residues.

This clone appeared a single time. The rearrangement joins TRBV5-7 to TRBJ1-2; tentative D call: TRBD1 (5 bases). TRBV5-7 is marked as an open reading frame, function uncertain. The germline V and J ends were trimmed by 2 bases and 6 bases, with 14 bases remaining between them. The CDR3 runs 14 residues. Written as DNA, the CDR3 is TGTGCCAGCAGCTTTCGGTGCGGGGGAAATGGCTACACCTTC. Translated, it gives CASSFRCGGNGYTF.

The V gene is TRBV24-1, the J gene TRBJ2-5; D may be TRBD1 (5 bases). The V end was cut by 1 base, the J end by 4 bases, with 15 bases between. The CDR3 contains 16 residues. Germline V gene lookup returns CDR1 KGHDR and CDR2 SFDVKD. The CDR3 region has the DNA TGTGCCACCAGTGATTTCCTACAGGACAAGGGAGAGACCCAGTACTTC. It encodes CATSDFLQDKGETQYF.

The rearrangement links TRBV5-6 to TRBJ1-4, with a tentative D call TRBD1 (6 bases). Trimming cost V 3 bases and J 8 bases, with 17 bases left between them. Germline V lookup: CDR1 SGHDT, CDR2 YYEEEE. CDR3 length: 15 residues. The CDR3, as DNA: TGTGCCAGCAGCTCGAACCGGGAGGACAGAGAAAAACTGTTTTTT. Translated: CASSSNREDREKLFF. The full variable domain, rest sourced from reference TRBV5-6 and TRBJ1-4, is DAGVTQSPTHLIKTRGQQVTLRCSPKSGHDTVSWYQQALGQGPQFIFQYYEEEERQRGNFPDRFSGHQFPNYSSELNVNALLLGDSALYLCASSSNREDREKLFFGSGTQLSVL.

The chain combines TRBV10-3 with TRBJ2-7; TRBD2 matches at 9 bases. V lost 4 bases, J lost 5 bases, and 3 bases stayed unmatched. Germline-derived CDR1 and CDR2 are ENHRY and SYGVKD. This CDR3 comprises 13 residues. The CDR3 protein is CAISGSSGDEQYF. The CDR3 region has the DNA TGTGCCATCAGTGGGTCTAGCGGGGACGAGCAGTACTTC.

The gene calls are TRBV7-9 and TRBJ2-3, with TRBD2 matching over 9 bases. The CDR3 runs 16 residues. The V and J ends lost 7 bases and 5 bases, in that order; junction bases with no gene match: 13. Germline lookup yields CDR1 SEHNR and CDR2 FQNEAQ (reference sequence). Here the CDR3 reads CASTPMRREGKDTQYF. The CDR3 bases are TGTGCCAGCACCCCTATGAGGCGGGAGGGGAAAGATACGCAGTATTTT.

This clone was picked up one time. The chain combines TRBV7-8 with TRBJ1-1; possible D gene TRBD1, 5 bases. Looked up from germline, CDR1 is SGHVS and CDR2 is FQNEAQ. Between the trimmed V and J ends, which lost 0 bases and 1 base, there was a span of 12 bases. The CDR3 contains 16 residues. The CDR3 nucleotides are TGTGCCAGCAGCTTAGCGAACAGGCAAACGAACACTGAAGCTTTCTTT. It codes for CASSLANRQTNTEAFF.

V and J are TRBV5-4 and TRBJ1-5; 8 positions agree with TRBD1. V shed 5 bases and J 3 bases; nucleotides not matched to a gene: 4. The CDR3 extends over 14 amino acids. Germline CDR1 and CDR2: SGHNT and YYREEE (reference sequence). The CDR3 bases are TGTGCCAGCAGGAGACAGGGGCCCAATCAGCCCCAGCATTTT. Amino acid sequence: CASRRQGPNQPQHF.